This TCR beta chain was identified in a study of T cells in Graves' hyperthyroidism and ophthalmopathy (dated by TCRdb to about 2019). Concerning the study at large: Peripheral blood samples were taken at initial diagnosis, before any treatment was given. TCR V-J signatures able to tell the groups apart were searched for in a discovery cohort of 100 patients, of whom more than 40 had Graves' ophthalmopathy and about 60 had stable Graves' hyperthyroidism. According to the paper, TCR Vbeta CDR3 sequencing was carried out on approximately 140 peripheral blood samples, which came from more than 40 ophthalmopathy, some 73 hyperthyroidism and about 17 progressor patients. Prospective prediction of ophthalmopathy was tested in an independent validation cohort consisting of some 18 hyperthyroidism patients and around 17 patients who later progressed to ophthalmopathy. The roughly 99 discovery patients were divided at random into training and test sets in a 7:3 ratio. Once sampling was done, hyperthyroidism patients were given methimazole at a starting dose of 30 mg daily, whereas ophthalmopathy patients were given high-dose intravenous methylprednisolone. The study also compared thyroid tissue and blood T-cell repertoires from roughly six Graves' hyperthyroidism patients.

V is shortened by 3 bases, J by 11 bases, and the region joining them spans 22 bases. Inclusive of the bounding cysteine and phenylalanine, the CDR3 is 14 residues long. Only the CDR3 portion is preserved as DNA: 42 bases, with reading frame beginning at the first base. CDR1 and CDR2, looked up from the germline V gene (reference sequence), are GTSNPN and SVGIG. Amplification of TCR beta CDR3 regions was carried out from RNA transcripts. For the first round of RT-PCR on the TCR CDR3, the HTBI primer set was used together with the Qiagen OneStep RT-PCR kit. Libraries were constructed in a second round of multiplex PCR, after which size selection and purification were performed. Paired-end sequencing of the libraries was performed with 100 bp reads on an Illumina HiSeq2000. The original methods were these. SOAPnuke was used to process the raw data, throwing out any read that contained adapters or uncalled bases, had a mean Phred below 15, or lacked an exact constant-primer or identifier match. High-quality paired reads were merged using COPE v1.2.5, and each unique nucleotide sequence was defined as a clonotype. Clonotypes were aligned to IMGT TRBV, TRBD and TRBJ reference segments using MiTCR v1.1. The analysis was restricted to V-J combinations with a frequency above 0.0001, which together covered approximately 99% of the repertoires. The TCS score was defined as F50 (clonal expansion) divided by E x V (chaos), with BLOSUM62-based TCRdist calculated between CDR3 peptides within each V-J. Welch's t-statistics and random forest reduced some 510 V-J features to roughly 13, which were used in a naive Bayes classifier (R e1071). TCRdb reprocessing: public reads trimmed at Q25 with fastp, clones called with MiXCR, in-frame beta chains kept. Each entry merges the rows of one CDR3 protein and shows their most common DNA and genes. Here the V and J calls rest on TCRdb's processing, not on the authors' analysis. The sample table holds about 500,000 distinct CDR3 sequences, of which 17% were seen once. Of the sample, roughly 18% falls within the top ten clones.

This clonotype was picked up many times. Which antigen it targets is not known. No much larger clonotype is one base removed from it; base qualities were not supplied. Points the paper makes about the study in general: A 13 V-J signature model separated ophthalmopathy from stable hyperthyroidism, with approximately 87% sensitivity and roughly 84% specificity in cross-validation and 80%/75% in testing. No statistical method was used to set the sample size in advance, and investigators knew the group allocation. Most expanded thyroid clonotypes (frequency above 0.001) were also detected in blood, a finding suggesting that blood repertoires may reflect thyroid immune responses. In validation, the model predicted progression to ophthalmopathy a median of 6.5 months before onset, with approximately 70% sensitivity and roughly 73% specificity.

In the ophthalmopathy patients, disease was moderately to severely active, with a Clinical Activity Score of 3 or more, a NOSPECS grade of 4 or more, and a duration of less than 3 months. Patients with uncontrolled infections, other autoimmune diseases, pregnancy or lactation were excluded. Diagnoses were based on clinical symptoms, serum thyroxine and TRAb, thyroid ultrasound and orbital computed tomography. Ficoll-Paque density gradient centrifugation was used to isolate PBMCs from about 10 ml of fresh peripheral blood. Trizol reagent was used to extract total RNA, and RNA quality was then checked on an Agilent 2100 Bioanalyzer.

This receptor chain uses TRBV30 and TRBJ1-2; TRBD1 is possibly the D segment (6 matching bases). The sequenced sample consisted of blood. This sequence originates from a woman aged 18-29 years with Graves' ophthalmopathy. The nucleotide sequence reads TGTGCCTGGAGGAATAGGGGGGCTCTCTACTTATACACCTTC. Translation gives CAWRNRGALYLYTF.